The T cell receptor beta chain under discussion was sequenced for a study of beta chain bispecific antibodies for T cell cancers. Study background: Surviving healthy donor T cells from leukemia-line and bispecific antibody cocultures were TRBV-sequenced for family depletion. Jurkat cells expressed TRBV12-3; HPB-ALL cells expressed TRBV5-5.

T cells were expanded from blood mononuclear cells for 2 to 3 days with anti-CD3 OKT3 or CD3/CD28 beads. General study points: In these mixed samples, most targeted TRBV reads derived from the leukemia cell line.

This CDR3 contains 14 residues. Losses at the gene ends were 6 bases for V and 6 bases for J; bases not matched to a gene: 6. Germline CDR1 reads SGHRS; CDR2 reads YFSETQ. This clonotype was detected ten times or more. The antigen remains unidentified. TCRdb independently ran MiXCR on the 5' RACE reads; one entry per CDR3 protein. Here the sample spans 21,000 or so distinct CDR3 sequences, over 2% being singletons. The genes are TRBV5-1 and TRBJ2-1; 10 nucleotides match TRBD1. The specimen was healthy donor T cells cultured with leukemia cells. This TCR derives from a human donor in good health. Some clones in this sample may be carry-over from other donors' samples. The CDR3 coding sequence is TGCGCCAGCATCCGGGACAGGGGTAGCAATGAGCAGTTCTTC. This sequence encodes CASIRDRGSNEQFF. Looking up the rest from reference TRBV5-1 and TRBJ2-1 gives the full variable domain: KAGVTQTPRYLIKTRGQQVTLSCSPISGHRSVSWYQQTPGQGLQFLFEYFSETQRNKGNFPGRFSGRQFSNSRSEMNVSTLELGDSALYLCASIRDRGSNEQFFGPGTRLTVL.